This TCR beta chain is drawn from a study of T-cell memory formation after mild COVID-19. In regard to this clonotype: Its specificity is unknown.

TCRdb analysed the 5' RACE reads with MiXCR anew, one entry per CDR3 protein. The profile shows roughly 450,000 distinct CDR3 sequences, about 18% of them singletons. The CDR3 contains 13 residues. The V gene end was trimmed by 9 bases and the J gene end by 7 bases; junction bases not matched to a gene: 12. Germline V gene data show CDR1 as SGHDN and CDR2 as FVKESK. Findings of the study overall: Later expanders leaned toward CD4+, whereas clones contracting from day 15 to 85 were balanced CD4/CD8. Memory sampled before infection contained some responding clones, suggesting cross-reactive memory joined.

The origin of this receptor is an adult woman who had mild COVID-19 (a few samples of this study predate the infection). Cell type and time point are not known. The chain uses TRBV14 and TRBJ2-7, with 7 bases identical to TRBD2. Sequenced: PBMCs or a T cell subset sorted from them (not recorded which). The CDR3 DNA follows: TGTGCCAGTCAAGCGGGGTTTCGAGGAGAGCAGTACTTC. Protein: CASQAGFRGEQYF.